This entry lists 31 T cell receptor beta chains sequenced from one sample in a study of blood T cells in healthy people across ages. The authors ran a second PCR of 7 to 11 cycles using a sample-barcoded 5' primer and a J-beta primer mix. TCRdb recomputed calls from the 5' RACE reads with MiXCR, one row per CDR3 protein. The data hold hundreds of thousands of distinct CDR3 sequences, with about 55% observed a single time. The source material was blood. These receptors came from a man at least 80 years old in good health.

V gene TRBV24-1 combines with J gene TRBJ2-1; 8 nucleotides align to TRBD2. The CDR3 has 15 residues. The junction had 9 bases not matched to a gene; V was cut back by 4 bases and J by 8 bases. CDR1 KGHDR and CDR2 SFDVKD come from the germline V gene. CDR3 sequence (DNA): TGTGCCACCAGTGACCGGGGGACTAGTTTCCATGAGCAGTTCTTC. Translation: CATSDRGTSFHEQFF.

On this clonotype itself: Germline is not matched at one junction end, which may reflect a read error. V usage is TRBV4-1 and J usage is TRBJ1-6; 7 bases are a match to TRBD1. Germline assignment: CDR1 MGHRA and CDR2 YSYEKL. The CDR3 extends over 16 amino acids. CDR3 in amino acids: CAGSHLNRGWDSPLHF. CDR3 sequence (DNA): TGCGCCGGCAGCCACCTAAACAGGGGTTGGGACTCACCCCTCCACTTT.

Remarks on this clonotype: An end of the junction differs from the germline gene, which may be a read error. The CDR3 is CAGSKLTATSGFYNEQFF. CDR3 DNA sequence: TGTGCCGGCAGTAAACTCACAGCGACTAGCGGGTTCTACAATGAGCAGTTCTTC. V usage is TRBV6-1 and J usage is TRBJ2-1; 10 positions match TRBD2. The CDR3 length is 18 residues. Germline V gene sequence: CDR1 MNHNS, CDR2 SASEGT.

The chain couples TRBV27 to TRBJ2-4; 9 bases agree with TRBD1. Unmatched junction bases numbered 19, after V lost 6 bases and J lost 13 bases. The germline V gene encodes CDR1 MNHEY and CDR2 SMNVEV (reference sequence). The length of the CDR3 is 16 residues. CDR3 DNA: TGTGCCAGCAGCCGATTTGCGTCGGGACAGGGAGGGGAGCAGTACTTC. This gives the protein CASSRFASGQGGEQYF.

J is TRBJ1-4 and V is TRBV5-1; D unclear. The CDR3 totals 14 residues. Looked up from germline, CDR1 is SGHRS and CDR2 is YFSETQ. The V and J ends lost 0 bases and 4 bases respectively, with 7 bases between them. Written as DNA, the CDR3 is TGCGCCAGCAGCTTGGTCGGAGATAATGAAAAACTGTTTTTT. It translates to CASSLVGDNEKLFF.

This chain uses TRBV11-2 with TRBJ2-7; D remains ambiguous. Deletions cut 6 bases from V and 3 bases from J, with 15 bases between. The CDR3 is 14 residues long. CDR1 and CDR2 from the germline V gene are SGHAT and FQNNGV. In nucleotides, the CDR3 is TGTGCCAGCAGATCGCCCCAAGCGTTCTACGAGCAGTACTTC. Its protein product is CASRSPQAFYEQYF.

The table lists this clonotype with a few counts. V is TRBV5-1 and J is TRBJ2-7; no clear D gene. The CDR3 sequence is 13 residues long. Germline-derived CDR1 and CDR2 are SGHRS and YFSETQ. V lost 5 bases and J 1 base, leaving 10 bases between the germline ends. The CDR3 protein is CASRISSSYEQYF. CDR3 nucleotide sequence: TGCGCCAGCAGGATTAGTTCGTCCTACGAGCAGTACTTC.

This clonotype has just one count. This rearrangement joins TRBV6-5 to TRBJ1-2; D gene uncertain. The germline V gene encodes CDR1 MNHEY and CDR2 SVGAGI. The V end was cut by 6 bases, the J end by 5 bases, with 16 bases between. This CDR3 is 14 amino acids long. The DNA of the CDR3 is TGTGCCAGCAGCCTACCCGACGCTGGGTATGGCTACACCTTC. It translates to CASSLPDAGYGYTF.

The genes are TRBV14 and TRBJ1-1; 7 bases map to TRBD1. This CDR3 spans 16 amino acids. V gave up 3 bases and J gave up 3 bases; unmatched junction bases: 10. CDR1 is SGHDN, CDR2 FVKESK, per germline. CDR3 sequence: CASSHHRDSPDTEAFF. The CDR3 DNA reads TGTGCCAGCAGCCACCATAGGGACAGTCCGGACACTGAAGCTTTCTTT.

This chain joins TRBV5-1 and TRBJ2-6, with 7 positions matching TRBD1. The CDR3 runs to 17 residues. The ends lost 5 bases at V and 1 base at J; junction bases unmatched: 9. Looked up from germline, CDR1 is SGHRS and CDR2 is YFSETQ. CDR3: CASRSGQIGSGANVLTF. The CDR3 DNA sequence: TGCGCCAGCAGGTCGGGACAGATCGGTTCTGGGGCCAACGTCCTGACTTTC.

This clonotype was counted a few times. V gene TRBV5-1 combines with J gene TRBJ1-5; 12 bases align to TRBD1. The CDR3 is 15 amino acids. With V trimmed by 4 bases and J by 6 bases, 5 bases remained unmatched. Germline V gene sequence: CDR1 SGHRS, CDR2 YFSETQ. The CDR3 DNA follows: TGCGCCAGCAGCCTGGGACAGGGGGCTGCTCAGCCCCAGCATTTT. This gives the protein CASSLGQGAAQPQHF.

This CDR3 is CASSFPGDRGPGNEQFF. CDR3 DNA sequence: TGTGCCAGCAGTTTTCCGGGGGACAGGGGGCCAGGCAATGAGCAGTTCTTC. V is TRBV6-7 and J is TRBJ2-1; 12 positions agree with TRBD1. TRBV6-7 is noted as an ORF with a role that remains uncertain. V lost 4 bases, J lost 6 bases, and 10 bases stayed unmatched. The CDR3 loop spans 17 amino acids.

The chain carries TRBV15 and TRBJ2-1; TRBD1 or TRBD2 may be the D gene (5 bases each). Trimming left V 0 bases short and J 2 bases short, with 14 bases between. The CDR3 sequence is 17 residues long. Germline loops: CDR1 LNHNV, CDR2 YYDKDF (reference sequence). CDR3 protein: CATSRDPGLRPYNEQFF. DNA for the CDR3: TGTGCCACCAGCAGAGACCCGGGGCTGAGACCCTACAATGAGCAGTTCTTC.

The chain couples TRBV5-1 to TRBJ2-7; D remains unclear. Germline assignment: CDR1 SGHRS and CDR2 YFSETQ. This CDR3 contains 14 residues. V gave up 0 bases and J gave up 6 bases, with 13 bases separating them. CDR3 nucleotides: TGCGCCAGCAGCTTGGCCGGAGTGTCAGCCGAGCAGTACTTC. As protein: CASSLAGVSAEQYF. Combining the CDR3 with reference TRBV5-1 and TRBJ2-7 gives the whole variable domain KAGVTQTPRYLIKTRGQQVTLSCSPISGHRSVSWYQQTPGQGLQFLFEYFSETQRNKGNFPGRFSGRQFSNSRSEMNVSTLELGDSALYLCASSLAGVSAEQYFGPGTRLTVT.

V and J are TRBV6-5 and TRBJ1-6; 9 bases line up with TRBD1. The germline CDR1 and CDR2 sequences are MNHEY and SVGAGI. There are 15 residues in the CDR3. V trimming: 4 bases; J trimming: 8 bases; junction bases outside the gene matches: 6. The CDR3 is CASSSPGQGYSPLHF. The CDR3 nucleotides read TGTGCCAGCAGTTCTCCGGGACAGGGTTATTCACCCCTCCACTTT.

This clonotype was seen a handful of times. V gene TRBV9 combines with J gene TRBJ2-6; the D is unclear. Between the trimmed V and J ends, which lost 4 bases and 4 bases, there was a span of 15 bases. This CDR3 comprises 16 residues. The germline CDR1 and CDR2 sequences are SGDLS and YYNGEE. In DNA form, the CDR3 reads TGTGCCAGCAGCCCCCGAGATGTTGTGGGGGCCAACGTCCTGACTTTC. It translates to CASSPRDVVGANVLTF.

The rearrangement uses TRBV18 and TRBJ1-5, with unresolved D. Per the germline V gene, CDR1 is KGHSH and CDR2 is LQKENI. This CDR3 comprises 12 residues. Trimming pared 2 bases from V and 6 bases from J, leaving 5 bases between. The DNA of the CDR3 is TGTGCCAGCTCACCAACGGGTCAGCCCCAGCATTTT. It codes for CASSPTGQPQHF.

Remarks on this clonotype: At one end, the junction sequence differs from germline, possibly due to a read error. The rearrangement joins TRBV11-3 to TRBJ2-1; D ambiguous. There are 13 residues in the CDR3. Germline V CDR1 and CDR2: SGHNT, YENEEA. CDR3 in amino acids: CTSSFHLGQRQFF. CDR3 coding DNA: TGTACCAGCAGCTTCCATCTGGGTCAGAGGCAGTTCTTC.

Regarding this clonotype: The germline gene is not matched at one end of the junction; a read error may be the cause. V gene TRBV7-7 combines with J gene TRBJ2-2, with TRBD2 as a possible D gene (5 bases). The CDR3 is 15 amino acids. The V gene's germline CDR1 is SSHAT and CDR2 FNYEAQ (reference sequence). CDR3 sequence reads: CASSRGPTNTGELFF. CDR3 coding DNA: TGTGCTAGCAGCCGCGGGCCCACGAACACCGGGGAGCTGTTTTTT.

This clonotype was seen a few times. The chain recombines TRBV20-1 with TRBJ1-4; maybe TRBD1 (6 bases). Trimming shortened V by 1 base and J by 4 bases, and 10 bases separated the two germline ends. This CDR3 is built from 14 residues. The germline CDR1 and CDR2 sequences are DFQATT and SNEGSKA (reference sequence). The CDR3 region has the DNA TGCAGTGCTAGAGGGGGGGGCGGTAATGAAAAACTGTTTTTT. It translates to CSARGGGGNEKLFF.

A remark on this clonotype: One end of the junction does not line up with germline, which may come from a read error. V and J are TRBV27 and TRBJ2-4, with TRBD2 matching over 14 bases. Germline loops: CDR1 MNHEY, CDR2 SMNVEV (reference sequence). The CDR3 is 16 amino acids. The CDR3 sequence is CAGSLGGTSGGNIQYF. The CDR3, as DNA: TGTGCCGGCAGTTTAGGAGGGACTAGCGGGGGAAACATTCAGTACTTC.

The V and J genes are TRBV2 and TRBJ2-1; a weak D match, TRBD2 (6 bases). The length of the CDR3 is 14 residues. Per the germline V gene, CDR1 is SNHLY and CDR2 is FYNNEI. The V end was cut by 6 bases, the J end by 5 bases, with 14 bases between. CDR3: CASRGLSGNNEQFF. As DNA, the CDR3 is TGTGCCAGCAGGGGCCTTAGCGGCAACAATGAGCAGTTCTTC.

A few counts support this clonotype. The chain employs TRBV2 and TRBJ2-1, with 10 bases identical to TRBD2. The CDR3 loop spans 15 amino acids. Germline V gene data show CDR1 as SNHLY and CDR2 as FYNNEI. Trimming removed 4 bases from V and 3 bases from J; junction bases left unmatched: 3. The CDR3 here is CASSGLAGVYNEQFF. Here the CDR3 DNA reads TGTGCCAGCAGTGGGCTAGCGGGAGTCTACAATGAGCAGTTCTTC. The whole variable domain, filled in from reference TRBV2 and TRBJ2-1, reads EPEVTQTPSHQVTQMGQEVILRCVPISNHLYFYWYRQILGQKVEFLVSFYNNEISEKSEIFDDQFSVERPDGSNFTLKIRSTKLEDSAMYFCASSGLAGVYNEQFFGPGTRLTVL.

The V call is TRBV3-1, the J call TRBJ2-1; D is undetermined. Trimming left V 1 base short and J 7 bases short, with 11 bases between. The CDR3 runs to 14 residues. Germline V gene lookup returns CDR1 LGHDT and CDR2 YNNKEL (reference sequence). The CDR3 region is CASSQGQLLNEQFF. CDR3 sequence (DNA): TGTGCCAGCAGCCAAGGGCAACTTCTTAATGAGCAGTTCTTC.

The chain links TRBV18 to TRBJ2-1, with 13 bases identical to TRBD2. Germline CDR1 KGHSH, CDR2 LQKENI. The ends lost 3 bases at V and 8 bases at J; junction bases unmatched: 7. The CDR3 runs 16 residues. The CDR3, as DNA: TGTGCCAGCTCACCGTGGACTAGCGGGAGAGTGGATGAGCAGTTCTTC. The encoded protein is CASSPWTSGRVDEQFF.

This clonotype was counted between two and nine times. This sequence joins TRBV3-1 and TRBJ2-3, with 11 bases fitting TRBD2. Per germline, CDR1 LGHDT and CDR2 YNNKEL (reference sequence). This CDR3 has 15 amino acids. V gave up 4 bases and J gave up 6 bases; unmatched junction bases: 6. This CDR3 reads CASSLTSGGRDTQYF. The CDR3 DNA sequence: TGTGCCAGCAGCCTCACTAGCGGGGGCCGGGATACGCAGTATTTT.

The chain couples TRBV7-6 to TRBJ2-7, with 9 positions matching TRBD2. This CDR3 is built from 15 residues. CDR1 and CDR2 from the germline V gene are SGHVS and FNYEAQ. Losses at the gene ends were 5 bases for V and 1 base for J; bases not matched to a gene: 6. CDR3 sequence (DNA): TGTGCCAGCAGCAGGGGGAGCGGGGGGTCCTACGAGCAGTACTTC. This translates into CASSRGSGGSYEQYF.

The chain employs TRBV20-1 and TRBJ2-7; the match to TRBD1 covers 10 bases. The CDR3 has 16 residues. The germline gives CDR1 DFQATT, CDR2 SNEGSKA (reference sequence). J gave up 0 bases and V 3 bases, and 8 bases lay outside the gene matches. The chain's CDR3 is CSARGQGLASSYEQYF. CDR3 DNA: TGCAGTGCTAGGGGACAGGGGTTGGCAAGCTCCTACGAGCAGTACTTC.

In this sample, this clonotype turned up a few times. The chain employs TRBV6-5 and TRBJ2-6; D is uncertain. This CDR3 contains 16 residues. CDR1 is MNHEY, CDR2 SVGAGI, per germline. Trimming left V 6 bases short and J 1 base short, with 13 bases between. Here the CDR3 reads CASRSPHRSGANVLTF. Written as DNA, the CDR3 is TGTGCCAGCAGATCCCCTCATAGGTCTGGGGCCAACGTCCTGACTTTC.

The J gene is TRBJ2-1, the V gene TRBV20-1, with 12 bases matching TRBD2. The CDR3 has 17 amino acids. Germline loops: CDR1 DFQATT, CDR2 SNEGSKA (reference sequence). V lost 7 bases, J lost 2 bases, and 12 bases stayed unmatched. This chain's CDR3 is CSVGRLAGVGTYNEQFF. DNA of the CDR3: TGCAGTGTGGGGAGACTAGCGGGAGTGGGCACCTACAATGAGCAGTTCTTC.

This chain joins TRBV29-1 and TRBJ1-1; TRBD1 matches 9 bases. V gave up 4 bases and J gave up 5 bases; unmatched junction bases: 5. This CDR3 is built from 13 residues. Germline V CDR1 and CDR2: SQVTM, ANQGSEA. The CDR3 spells CSVGTGVGTEAFF. Here the CDR3 DNA reads TGCAGCGTTGGGACAGGGGTGGGAACTGAAGCTTTCTTT. The full variable domain, completed using reference TRBV29-1 and TRBJ1-1, is SAVISQKPSRDICQRGTSLTIQCQVDSQVTMMFWYRQQPGQSLTLIATANQGSEATYESGFVIDKFPISRPNLTFSTLTVSNMSPEDSSIYLCSVGTGVGTEAFFGQGTRLTVV.